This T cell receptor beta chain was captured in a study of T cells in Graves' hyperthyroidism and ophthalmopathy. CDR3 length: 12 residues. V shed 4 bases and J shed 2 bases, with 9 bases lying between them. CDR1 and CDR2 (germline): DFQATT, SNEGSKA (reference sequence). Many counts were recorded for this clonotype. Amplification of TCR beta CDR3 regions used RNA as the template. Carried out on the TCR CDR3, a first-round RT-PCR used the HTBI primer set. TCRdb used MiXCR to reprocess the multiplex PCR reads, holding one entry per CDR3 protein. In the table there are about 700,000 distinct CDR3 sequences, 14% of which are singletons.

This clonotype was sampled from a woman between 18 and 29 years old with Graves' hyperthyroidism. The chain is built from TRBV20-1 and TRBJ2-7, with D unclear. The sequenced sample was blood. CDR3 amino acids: CSAKVGTYEQYF. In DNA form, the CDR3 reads TGCAGTGCTAAGGTGGGAACCTACGAGCAGTACTTC.